A selection of T cell receptor beta chains follows, all from one sample in a study of CD8 T cells in ankylosing spondylitis. TCRdb reprocessed the 5' RACE reads with MiXCR, giving one entry per CDR3 protein. The sample shows approximately 40,000 distinct CDR3 sequences, 4.5% to 6% of them seen only once. Sequenced material: blood, either unsorted or a sorted T cell fraction (not recorded which). These receptors were obtained from a male donor with ankylosing spondylitis or in good health (not recorded which). The conserved cysteine and the conserved F or W are not part of the CDR3 here.

TRBJ2-1 | TRBV5-1 | ASSLRQGYNEQF
TRBJ2-1 | TRBV5-5 | ASTPRTGNNEQF
TRBJ1-5 | TRBV20-1 | SAIQGSQPQH
TRBJ2-1 | TRBV5-1 | ASSVHPPGLAGDQYNEQF
TRBJ2-4 | TRBV7-8 | ASSAHPNNPSGLAKNIQY
TRBJ2-2 | TRBV28 | AIGPGVSGELF
TRBJ2-7 | TRBV23-1 | ASIPITEQY
TRBJ1-2 | TRBV3-1 | ASSPRDRADGYT
TRBJ2-1 | TRBV20-1 | SATSPRDRASNEQF
TRBJ2-7 | TRBV27 | AVGGAYEQY
TRBJ2-1 | TRBV5-1 | ASSLGTSGGEEQF
TRBJ2-5 | TRBV20-1 | SAEASGSRETQY
TRBJ2-1 | TRBV20-1 | SAPGLRAHNEQF
TRBJ1-6 | TRBV5-1 | ASSLEGNSPLH
TRBJ1-3 | TRBV7-6 | ASSSKTGPGNTIY
TRBJ2-3 | TRBV6-1 | ASTSGGLGTDTQY
TRBJ2-5 | TRBV28 | ASKPGTGIEETQY
TRBJ1-5 | TRBV5-1 | ASSLVPGNQPQH
TRBJ1-3 | TRBV20-1 | SAGVGGGNTIY
TRBJ1-1 | TRBV6-2/TRBV6-3 | ASSYPSVPRAGNEAF
TRBJ1-1 | TRBV5-1 | ASSSTGNTEAF
TRBJ2-3 | TRBV11-2 | ASSFITDTQY
TRBJ2-7 | TRBV20-1 | SAHPPGANYEQY
TRBJ1-1 | TRBV12-3/TRBV12-4 | ASSLGGAEAF
TRBJ2-3 | TRBV6-5 | ASSSFGGSTDTQY
TRBJ1-1 | TRBV5-1 | ASSWSRSNTEAF
TRBJ1-1 | TRBV12-3/TRBV12-4 | ASSLIGGTEAF
TRBJ1-2 | TRBV20-1 | ISGRGASGYT
TRBJ2-1 | TRBV6-4 | ASSDSLHSWQRIYNEQF
TRBJ1-3 | TRBV7-8 | ASSQAMGTGNTIY
TRBJ1-5 | TRBV9 | ASSHRPNQPQH
TRBJ2-3 | TRBV15 | ATSRDAPGADTQY
TRBJ2-5 | TRBV18 | ASSPLTGSAETQY
TRBJ2-5 | TRBV24-1 | ATSDFPRAETQY
TRBJ2-2 | TRBV4-3 | ASSQMLAGDNTGELF
TRBJ2-6 | TRBV28 | ASTLIGPISGANVLT
TRBJ1-5 | TRBV5-1 | ASSLYSGDGQPQH
TRBJ2-7 | TRBV11-2 | ASSFSLGRELAYEQY
TRBJ2-7 | TRBV7-9 | ASSPPRVTYEQY
TRBJ2-1 | TRBV7-3 | ASSSRLASEQF
TRBJ2-2 | TRBV29-1 | SVRNTGELF
TRBJ2-7 | TRBV21-1 | ASDRDTTYEQY